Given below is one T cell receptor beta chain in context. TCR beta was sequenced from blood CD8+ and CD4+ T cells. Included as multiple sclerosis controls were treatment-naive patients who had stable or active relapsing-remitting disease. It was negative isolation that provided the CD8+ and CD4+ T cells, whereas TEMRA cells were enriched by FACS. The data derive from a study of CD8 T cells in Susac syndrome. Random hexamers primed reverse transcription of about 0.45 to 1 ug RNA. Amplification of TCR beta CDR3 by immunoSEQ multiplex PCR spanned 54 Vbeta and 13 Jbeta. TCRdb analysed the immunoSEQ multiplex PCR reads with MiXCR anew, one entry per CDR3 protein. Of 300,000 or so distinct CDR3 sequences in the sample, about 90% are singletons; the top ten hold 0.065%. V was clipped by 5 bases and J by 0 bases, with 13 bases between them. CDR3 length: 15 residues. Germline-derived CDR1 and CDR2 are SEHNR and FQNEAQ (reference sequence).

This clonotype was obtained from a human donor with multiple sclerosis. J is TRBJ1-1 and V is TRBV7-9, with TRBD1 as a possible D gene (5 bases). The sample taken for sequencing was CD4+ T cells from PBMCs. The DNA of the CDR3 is TGTGCCAGCAGCCAACAGGATTTGATGAACACTGAAGCTTTCTTT. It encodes CASSQQDLMNTEAFF.